These 28 T cell receptor beta chains came from one sample sequenced in a study of tumor-infiltrating lymphocytes in glioblastoma multiforme. Three nested ARM-PCR rounds with V-beta and C-beta primers built TCRB libraries. From the multiplex PCR reads, TCRdb called clonotypes with MiXCR, one entry per CDR3 protein. The table has some 13,000 distinct CDR3 sequences, around three fifths seen once. Sequencing was done on a sample of brain tumor tissue. These receptors were taken from a male donor with glioblastoma.

V is TRBV29-1 and J is TRBJ1-1; D ambiguous. V was pared by 4 bases and J by 5 bases, with 17 bases between. The V gene's germline CDR1 is SQVTM and CDR2 ANQGSEA. CDR3 size: 14 residues. The CDR3 DNA is TGCAGCGTTGTGGTATCGCTCGCCCAGACTGAAGCTTTCTTT. This translates into CSVVVSLAQTEAFF. The full variable domain, in which reference TRBV29-1 and TRBJ1-1 provide the parts outside the CDR3, is SAVISQKPSRDICQRGTSLTIQCQVDSQVTMMFWYRQQPGQSLTLIATANQGSEATYESGFVIDKFPISRPNLTFSTLTVSNMSPEDSSIYLCSVVVSLAQTEAFFGQGTRLTVV.

Of note for this clonotype: The conserved phenylalanine or tryptophan normally closing the CDR3 is absent here, so this likely arose from a read error. V is TRBV20-1 and J is TRBJ1-2; D call uncertain. The ends were cut back, 6 bases at V and 4 bases at J, with 15 bases in the middle. Germline V CDR1 and CDR2: DFQATT, SNEGSKA (reference sequence). The CDR3 loop spans 13 amino acids. This CDR3 is CSAERPSTYGYTS. The DNA for the CDR3 is TGCAGTGCCGAAAGACCCAGTACCTATGGCTACACCTCC.

On this clonotype: At one end the junction does not follow the germline gene, possibly because of a read error. The J gene is TRBJ2-2, the V gene TRBV6-6; a weak D match, TRBD2 (6 bases). This CDR3 comprises 14 residues. Germline-derived CDR1 and CDR2 are MNHNY and SVGAGI (reference sequence). The CDR3 region has the DNA TGTGCCAGCAGATTGGGACTTAACACCCGGGAGCTGTTTTTT. This encodes CASRLGLNTRELFF.

A note on this clonotype: Because it lacks the conserved phenylalanine or tryptophan at the end, this CDR3 is likely a read error. The genes are TRBV11-2 and TRBJ1-1; tentatively, D is TRBD1 (5 bases). This CDR3 region has 13 residues. Germline CDR1 and CDR2: SGHAT and FQNNGV. DNA of the CDR3: TGTGCCGGCAGCCAACAGGTGGCAACTGGAGCTTTCGTT. This encodes CAGSQQVATGAFV.

This clonotype was counted at least ten times. Given a much more abundant clone one base away, this may be a read error. This chain joins TRBV29-1 and TRBJ2-2, with D hard to call. CDR1 and CDR2 (germline): SQVTM, ANQGSEA. V was trimmed by 0 bases and J by 7 bases, leaving 6 bases between them. The CDR3 has 12 residues. As DNA, the CDR3 is TGCAGCGTTGAAGACGTATACGGGGAGCTGTTTTTT. It is translated as CSVEDVYGELFF.

As regards this clonotype: This could be a read error, since a much larger clone is one nucleotide away. The gene calls are TRBV7-9 and TRBJ2-1; maybe TRBD1 (6 bases). The CDR3 totals 12 residues. CDR1 is SEHNR, CDR2 FQNEAQ, per germline (reference sequence). The CDR3 spells CAGSPQGNEQFF. In DNA, the CDR3 is TGTGCCGGCAGCCCACAGGGCAATGAGCAGTTCTTC. The variable domain in full, with the rest retrieved from reference TRBV7-9 and TRBJ2-1, is DTGVSQNPRHKITKRGQNVTFRCDPISEHNRLYWYRQTLGQGPEFLTYFQNEAQLEKSRLLSDRFSAERPKGSFSTLEIQRTEQGDSAMYLCAGSPQGNEQFFGPGTRLTVL.

The gene calls are TRBV12-3 or TRBV12-4 and TRBJ2-2, with D perhaps TRBD1 or TRBD2 (6 bases each). Trimming removed 5 bases from V and 7 bases from J, with 17 bases in between. This CDR3 has 15 residues. This CDR3 reads CASSRESRDIGELFF. In DNA, the CDR3 is TGTGCCAGCAGTCGGGAGTCGAGGGACATCGGGGAGCTGTTTTTT.

This clonotype was found once. J is TRBJ1-2 and V is TRBV6-6, with a tentative D call TRBD1 (6 bases). The CDR3 length is 12 residues. Germline V gene sequence: CDR1 MNHNY, CDR2 SVGAGI (reference sequence). V lost 10 bases and J lost 6, with 15 bases in between. CDR3 coding DNA: TGTGCCACCGTACAGGGTAGTGATGGCTACACCTTC. Protein product: CATVQGSDGYTF.

This clonotype was picked up a small number of times. A read error may be the cause here, since a much bigger clone is one base away. V gene TRBV6-2 or TRBV6-3 combines with J gene TRBJ2-2, with 7 bases fitting TRBD1. The CDR3 sequence is 13 residues long. Germline CDR1 and CDR2: MNHEY and SVGEGT. The CDR3, as DNA: TGTGCCAGCAGTAGACAGGGCGCCGGGGCGCTGTTTTTT. It yields the protein CASSRQGAGALFF.

This clonotype was seen once. The junction departs from the called germline gene at one end, perhaps through a read error. The chain links TRBV11-2 to TRBJ2-1, with 7 bases identical to TRBD2. The V gene's germline CDR1 is SGHAT and CDR2 FQNNGV. The CDR3 contains 15 residues. The CDR3 here is CASSLPGGTYNEQFF. The CDR3 nucleotides read TGTGCCAGCAGCTTACCGGGAGGCACATACAATGAGCAATTCTTC.

This clonotype was counted many times. An end of the junction does not agree with germline; a read error may underlie this. This rearrangement joins TRBV20-1 to TRBJ2-1; 7 nucleotides match TRBD1. This CDR3 region has 14 residues. The V gene's germline CDR1 is DFQATT and CDR2 SNEGSKA (reference sequence). CDR3 amino acids: CSARDRVSYNEQFF. As DNA, the CDR3 is TGCAGTGCAAGAGACAGGGTCTCCTACAATGAGCAGTTCTTC.

By share, this clonotype counts as medium-sized (0.01 to 0.1%). The J gene is TRBJ1-2, the V gene TRBV6-5; TRBD1 matches 8 bases. The ends lost 5 bases at V and 8 bases at J; junction bases unmatched: 7. From germline, CDR1 is MNHEY and CDR2 SVGAGI. The CDR3 extends over 13 amino acids. As DNA, the CDR3 is TGTGCCAGCAGTACCACAGGGGGTCAGGGCTACACCTTC. It codes for CASSTTGGQGYTF.

The chain combines TRBV11-2 with TRBJ2-1, with D hard to call. Trimming took off 2 bases at V and 7 bases at J, with 9 bases between the two ends. CDR1 is SGHAT and CDR2 is FQNNGV in the germline V gene. The CDR3 runs 13 residues. CDR3 protein: CASSLSRWNEQFF. The CDR3 bases are TGTGCCAGCAGCTTAAGTAGGTGGAATGAGCAGTTCTTC. Variable domain in full (rest from reference TRBV11-2 and TRBJ2-1): EAGVAQSPRYKIIEKRQSVAFWCNPISGHATLYWYQQILGQGPKLLIQFQNNGVVDDSQLPKDRFSAERLKGVDSTLKIQPAKLEDSAVYLCASSLSRWNEQFFGPGTRLTVL.

This clonotype is large. In DNA form, the CDR3 reads TGTGCCAGCAGCTTAGCAGTAAGGGGGCCTTCGCGCAATGAGCAGTTCTTC. Protein sequence: CASSLAVRGPSRNEQFF. The chain uses TRBV11-2 and TRBJ2-1; 7 bases fit TRBD1. The CDR3 runs to 17 residues. Germline V gene data show CDR1 as SGHAT and CDR2 as FQNNGV. V lost 1 base to trimming and J lost 6 bases; unmatched junction nucleotides: 12.

The sample holds a few counts of this clonotype. It is likely a read error, because the conserved phenylalanine at the end of the CDR3 is missing. V and J are TRBV7-9 and TRBJ1-1; TRBD1 matches 10 bases. Unmatched junction bases numbered 4, after V lost 6 bases and J lost 6 bases. The germline V gene has CDR1 SEHNR and CDR2 FQNEAQ (reference sequence). The length of the CDR3 is 13 residues. The CDR3 DNA is TGTGCCAGCAGACGGGACAGGGGCTCTGAAGCTTTCTCT. It specifies CASRRDRGSEAFS.

J is TRBJ2-3 and V is TRBV6-1; D ambiguous. This CDR3 has 12 residues. Trimming pared 6 bases from V and 5 bases from J, leaving 9 bases between. Germline lookup yields CDR1 MNHNS and CDR2 SASEGT. The CDR3 sequence is CASRDGQDTQYF. For the CDR3, the DNA is TGTGCCAGCAGGGACGGCCAAGATACGCAGTATTTT.

By frequency in the sample, this clonotype is medium-sized. The rearrangement links TRBV5-5 to TRBJ2-2; 7 positions match TRBD1. The CDR3 covers 16 residues. The ends lost 4 bases at V and 3 bases at J; junction bases unmatched: 9. Germline lookup yields CDR1 SGHKS and CDR2 YYEKEE (reference sequence). As DNA, the CDR3 is TGTGCCAGCAGCCGCGTGCGACAGGGTTACACCGGGGAGCTGTTTTTT. Its protein product is CASSRVRQGYTGELFF.

This clonotype was observed many times. The chain links TRBV6-5 to TRBJ2-5; possibly TRBD2 for D (6 bases). Trimming pared 3 bases from V and 6 bases from J, leaving 11 bases between. Germline lookup yields CDR1 MNHEY and CDR2 SVGAGI. The CDR3 spans 13 residues. The CDR3 DNA reads TGTGCCAGCAGTTATCAGGAGGGGAAGACCCAGTACTTC. Translation: CASSYQEGKTQYF.

This clonotype qualifies as hyperexpanded. CDR3 loop: CASSSRGEGEQFF. The CDR3 DNA reads TGTGCCAGCAGCTCGAGGGGGGAGGGTGAGCAGTTCTTC. The chain carries TRBV11-3 and TRBJ2-1; a weak D match, TRBD2 (7 bases). The V end was cut by 4 bases, the J end by 9 bases, with 13 bases between. The CDR3 is 13 amino acids. CDR1 and CDR2 from the germline V gene are SGHNT and YENEEA.

About this clonotype itself: Sequence at one end of the junction differs from germline and may be a read error. This chain uses TRBV6-5 with TRBJ2-1, with 8 positions matching TRBD2. Per the germline V gene, CDR1 is MNHEY and CDR2 is SVGAGI. CDR3 length equals 13 residues. CDR3 sequence reads: CTSSYSGGDEQFF. CDR3 DNA sequence: TGTACCAGCAGTTACTCGGGGGGGGATGAGCAGTTCTTC.

This clonotype was found once. The chain is built from TRBV12-3 or TRBV12-4 and TRBJ2-7; unclear D gene. CDR3 length: 13 amino acids. V lost 2 bases to trimming and J lost 3 bases, with 8 bases between them. The CDR3 is CASSLLRYYEQYF. In DNA, the CDR3 is TGTGCCAGCAGTTTATTAAGGTACTACGAGCAGTACTTC.

The sample holds a few counts of this clonotype. The CDR3 DNA is TGTGCCAGCAGTTTTGGATGGAGTGAACCTGGAAACACCATATATTTT. It codes for CASSFGWSEPGNTIYF. This chain uses TRBV28 with TRBJ1-3; D uncertain. The V end was cut by 3 bases, the J end by 2 bases, with 14 bases between. Germline CDR1 reads MDHEN; CDR2 reads SYDVKM. The CDR3 sequence is 16 residues long.

J is TRBJ2-7 and V is TRBV11-2, with D possibly being TRBD1 (5 bases). The germline V gene has CDR1 SGHAT and CDR2 FQNNGV. The CDR3 has 14 residues. V shed 1 base and J shed 0 bases, with 7 bases lying between them. CDR3 sequence: CASSLGGNSYEQYF. CDR3 nucleotide sequence: TGTGCCAGCAGCTTAGGGGGCAACTCCTACGAGCAGTACTTC.

This clonotype showed up just a few times. A much larger clone differs from this one at a single base, so this may be a read error. The V call is TRBV5-1, the J call TRBJ2-2; D may correspond to TRBD1 or TRBD2 (5 bases each). Germline V CDR1 and CDR2: SGHRS, YFSETQ. This CDR3 comprises 14 residues. Trimming shortened V by 3 bases and J by 4 bases, and 10 bases separated the two germline ends. DNA for the CDR3: TGCGCCAGCAGCTCGCCGAGGGGCACCGGGGAGCTGTTTTTT. Its protein product is CASSSPRGTGELFF.

This clonotype was counted at least ten times. The chain uses TRBV11-2 and TRBJ1-5, with D possibly being TRBD1 (5 bases). Trimming left V 0 bases short and J 5 bases short, with 11 bases between. The length of the CDR3 is 15 residues. Germline V gives CDR1 SGHAT, CDR2 FQNNGV. The chain's CDR3 is CASSLETAPDQPQHF. In nucleotides, the CDR3 is TGTGCCAGCAGCTTAGAGACAGCCCCTGATCAGCCCCAGCATTTT.

This clonotype has at least ten counts. The chain links TRBV18 to TRBJ2-1, with TRBD2 matching over 11 bases. The ends lost 5 bases at V and 1 base at J; junction bases unmatched: 10. Germline CDR1 KGHSH, CDR2 LQKENI. This CDR3 region has 18 residues. The CDR3 loop is CASSKSLTSGTSYNEQFF. The CDR3, as DNA: TGTGCCAGCTCAAAATCGCTGACTAGCGGGACTTCCTACAATGAGCAGTTCTTC.

This clonotype was found a few times. The CDR3 sequence: CASSEDRGGGYNGYTF. CDR3 sequence (DNA): TGTGCCAGCAGTGAAGACAGGGGCGGGGGATACAATGGCTACACCTTC. This sequence joins TRBV6-1 and TRBJ1-2; 7 nucleotides align to TRBD1. CDR1 is MNHNS and CDR2 is SASEGT in the germline V gene. CDR3 length: 16 amino acids. Losses at the gene ends were 1 base for V and 6 bases for J; bases not matched to a gene: 11.

About this clonotype: Likely a read error: the CDR3 ends without its conserved phenylalanine or tryptophan. Because the CDR3's place on the DNA is in doubt, the DNA is left out and the CDR3 is given as listed by TCRdb. The genes are TRBV11-2 and TRBJ2-5; the D call in the table, TRBD1, was not verified against the DNA. Germline assignment: CDR1 SGHAT and CDR2 FQNNGV. Ends included, the CDR3 has 13 residues. The CDR3 here is CVSSGRQWETQYL.